Listed below are T cell receptor beta chains from one sample, sequenced in a study of T cell responses to AZD1222 COVID-19 vaccine. Produced via immunoSEQ multiplex PCR; TCRdb's table is partial and in-frame only. The repertoire consists of 150,000 to 200,000 clones, with just under 95% occurring once and the leading ten covering more than 0.8%. This material consisted of peripheral blood, taken on day 0 of AZD1222 vaccination. Receptors originate from an adult in good health. Both conserved end residues are part of each CDR3. A D gene is named only where the DNA matches it firmly. Clone size, where shown, is once, few, many, or a class for clones that have expanded.

d_call	clone_size	cdr3_length	j_call	v_call	cdr3_nt	cdr3_aa
TRBD1	.	16	TRBJ1-5	TRBV6-1	TGTGCCAGCAGTGAATTTAGGGGGCAGGGCAATCAGCCCCAGCATTTT	CASSEFRGQGNQPQHF
.	once	15	TRBJ1-1	TRBV7-2	TGTGCCAGCAGCTTACAGGTCGGAATGAACACTGAAGCTTTCTTT	CASSLQVGMNTEAFF
.	.	13	TRBJ2-3	TRBV19	TGTGCCTCTAGAACGGGGGGCACAGATACGCAGTATTTT	CASRTGGTDTQYF
.	.	15	TRBJ1-1	TRBV4-1	TGCGCCAGCAGCGAGGAACAGGCACGACGAACTGAAGCTTTCTTT	CASSEEQARRTEAFF
.	.	13	TRBJ2-1	TRBV5-1	TGCGCCAGCAGCTTTTCCGGCCAGAATGAGCAGTTCTTC	CASSFSGQNEQFF
.	.	15	TRBJ2-2	TRBV27	TGTGCCAGCAGTCCCCTAAGGGGGGGCGCCGGGGAGCTGTTTTTT	CASSPLRGGAGELFF
.	.	12	TRBJ1-1	TRBV12-3/TRBV12-4	TGTGCCAGCAGTTTGTCTGGGTCTGAAGCTTTCTTT	CASSLSGSEAFF
.	few	15	TRBJ1-6	TRBV4-1	TGCGCCAGCAGCCAAGATGTGGGGGCGAGGTCACCCCTCCACTTT	CASSQDVGARSPLHF
.	.	19	TRBJ1-4	TRBV2	TGTGCCAGCAGTGTGTTGCCGGGACACCAGGACTCAACTAATGAAAAACTGTTTTTT	CASSVLPGHQDSTNEKLFF
.	.	14	TRBJ1-2	TRBV30	TGTGCCTGGAGTTGGATGGGTGGTGGCTATGGCTACACCTTC	CAWSWMGGGYGYTF
.	.	16	TRBJ1-2	TRBV24-1	TGTGCCACCAGTGATCCCCTCGGAGAGGGCAACTATGGCTACACCTTC	CATSDPLGEGNYGYTF
TRBD1	.	14	TRBJ1-2	TRBV4-2	TGTGCCAGCAGCCAAGGCAAGGGACAGGGCGGCTACACCTTC	CASSQGKGQGGYTF
.	.	12	TRBJ1-5	TRBV29-1	TGCAGCGCCAGGGATCCCAATCAGCCCCAGCATTTT	CSARDPNQPQHF
.	.	14	TRBJ1-2	TRBV7-9	TGTGCCAGCAGATCGGGCGGCAGCTTATATGGCTACACCTTC	CASRSGGSLYGYTF
TRBD1	.	15	TRBJ1-6	TRBV6-8	TGTGCCAGCAGTTACTCGGACAGGGAGGATTCACCCCTCCACTTT	CASSYSDREDSPLHF
.	.	14	TRBJ1-2	TRBV11-3	TGTGCCAGCGGAATAGGCACGCTTAACTATGGCTACACCTTC	CASGIGTLNYGYTF
TRBD1	.	15	TRBJ2-7	TRBV6-5	TGTGCCAGCGCCTCCTTCGGGACAGGGATGAACGAGCAGTACTTC	CASASFGTGMNEQYF
TRBD2	.	16	TRBJ2-3	TRBV7-2	TGTGCCAGCAGCCCAAAGAGGGGGACTAGCGGGAATACGCAGTATTTT	CASSPKRGTSGNTQYF
TRBD1	.	13	TRBJ2-5	TRBV10-3	TGTGCCACCAAAGGACAGGTTCAAGAGACCCAGTACTTC	CATKGQVQETQYF
.	.	16	TRBJ1-3	TRBV6-5	TGTGCCAGCAGTTACTCGAGGACCAGTTTAGGAAACACCATATATTTT	CASSYSRTSLGNTIYF
.	.	13	TRBJ1-2	TRBV5-1	TGCGCCAGCAGGGACGTGGGTGTTTCTGGCTACACCTTC	CASRDVGVSGYTF
TRBD1	few	17	TRBJ2-1	TRBV7-9	TGTGCCAGCAGCTTAGGGGTAGGGACAGGGGGGTACAATGAGCAGTTCTTC	CASSLGVGTGGYNEQFF
.	.	13	TRBJ2-2	TRBV3-1/TRBV3-2	TGTGCCAGCAGCCAAAACCTAGGCGGGGAGCTGTTTTTT	CASSQNLGGELFF
.	.	16	TRBJ1-1	TRBV7-8	TGTGCCAGCAGCCCGCCGGGGGGGACGGCGTACACTGAAGCTTTCTTT	CASSPPGGTAYTEAFF
.	.	13	TRBJ1-5	TRBV2	TGTGCCAGCAGTGCGCAGCCCGGGCAGCCCCAGCATTTT	CASSAQPGQPQHF
.	.	16	TRBJ2-5	TRBV15	TGTGCCACCAGCAGAGGATTGAGGGGGGCGGAGGAGACCCAGTACTTC	CATSRGLRGAEETQYF
.	few	12	TRBJ1-2	TRBV9	TGTGCCAGCAGCGTTTCAGGGCTCGGCTACACCTTC	CASSVSGLGYTF
TRBD1	.	15	TRBJ2-7	TRBV7-9	TGTGCCAGCAGCTCGCTGGGACAGGGCCCCTACGAGCAGTACTTC	CASSSLGQGPYEQYF
.	.	19	TRBJ1-5	TRBV10-1	TGCGCCAGCAGTGAGGTCCCTCGACCAGAACCTTATAGCAATCAGCCCCAGCATTTT	CASSEVPRPEPYSNQPQHF